These 32 T cell receptor beta chains originate from one sample sequenced in a study of blood T cell repertoires in COVID-19. Clones were read by immunoSEQ multiplex PCR, and TCRdb kept only the in-frame ones, dropping some. The data contain more than 95,000 clones, 84% of them singletons. Sequenced input: peripheral blood. These receptors were obtained from a human donor in a cohort sampled during active or convalescent COVID-19.

V and J are TRBV6-5 and TRBJ2-3, with D perhaps matching TRBD1 (6 bases). Trimming took 6 bases from V and 1 from J, leaving 14 bases between them. This CDR3 spans 15 amino acids. Germline V gives CDR1 MNHEY, CDR2 SVGAGI. CDR3 DNA: TGTGCCAGCAGCCCAGACAGGACTCGCACAGATACGCAGTATTTT. Translation: CASSPDRTRTDTQYF.

This sequence joins TRBV11-3 and TRBJ1-2; the D is unclear. V was trimmed by 1 base and J by 7 bases, leaving 16 bases between them. Germline loops: CDR1 SGHNT, CDR2 YENEEA. This CDR3 is built from 15 residues. The chain's CDR3 is CASSLVSGVQSGYTF. Here the CDR3 DNA reads TGTGCCAGCAGCTTAGTGTCCGGGGTCCAGAGTGGCTACACCTTC.

This chain connects TRBV7-2 to TRBJ2-7; 10 nucleotides line up with TRBD2. Trimming cost V 1 base and J 4 bases; bases outside gene matches: 13. The germline V gene has CDR1 SGHTA and CDR2 FQGNSA. CDR3 size: 18 residues. The chain's CDR3 is CASSLVAGGSGLGYEQYF. The CDR3 nucleotides read TGTGCCAGCAGCTTAGTAGCGGGGGGTTCCGGGTTAGGGTACGAGCAGTACTTC. The whole variable domain, filled in from reference TRBV7-2 and TRBJ2-7, reads GAGVSQSPSNKVTEKGKDVELRCDPISGHTALYWYRQSLGQGLEFLIYFQGNSAPDKSGLPSDRFSAERTGGSVSTLTIQRTQQEDSAVYLCASSLVAGGSGLGYEQYFGPGTRLTVT.

The V and J genes are TRBV12-5 and TRBJ2-3; the D gene is possibly TRBD1 (6 bases). The V end lost 7 bases, the J end lost 4 bases, and 24 bases lay between the germline ends. The germline CDR1 and CDR2 sequences are LGHNT and FRNRAP. There are 17 residues in the CDR3. CDR3 bases: TGTGCTAGTGCCCCTCCAGGGGCCGGGTTCGCCTCAGATACGCAGTATTTT. This encodes CASAPPGAGFASDTQYF.

The J gene is TRBJ1-3, the V gene TRBV11-3; 8 bases are shared with TRBD1. J was trimmed by 4 bases and V by 5 bases; bases with no gene match: 10. The CDR3 runs 16 residues. Germline V lookup: CDR1 SGHNT, CDR2 YENEEA. Here the CDR3 reads CASSQPTGGEGNTIYF. The DNA of the CDR3 is TGTGCCAGCAGCCAACCAACAGGGGGTGAGGGAAACACCATATATTTT.

There are a few counts of this clone. The chain combines TRBV10-3 with TRBJ2-5; perhaps TRBD2 as D (5 bases). There are 13 residues in the CDR3. Trimming left V 10 bases short and J 5 bases short, with 17 bases between. The V gene's germline CDR1 is ENHRY and CDR2 SYGVKD. The CDR3 DNA reads as TGTGCCAGCGGGCCCGGGCCCGGGGAGACCCAGTACTTC. Encoded protein: CASGPGPGETQYF.

This chain uses TRBV11-3 with TRBJ2-7; D is unresolved. The V end lost 2 bases, the J end lost 0 bases, and 8 bases lay between the germline ends. Germline CDR1 and CDR2: SGHNT and YENEEA. The CDR3 is 14 amino acids. The CDR3, as DNA: TGTGCCAGCAGCTTACAACCGAGCTCCTACGAGCAGTACTTC. It is translated as CASSLQPSSYEQYF. The full variable domain, completed using reference TRBV11-3 and TRBJ2-7, is EAGVVQSPRYKIIEKKQPVAFWCNPISGHNTLYWYLQNLGQGPELLIRYENEEAVDDSQLPKDRFSAERLKGVDSTLKIQPAELGDSAVYLCASSLQPSSYEQYFGPGTRLTVT.

The gene calls are TRBV11-3 and TRBJ2-7, with a tentative D call TRBD1 (6 bases). Per germline, CDR1 SGHNT and CDR2 YENEEA. Between the trimmed V and J ends, which lost 6 bases and 3 bases, there was a span of 18 bases. This CDR3 comprises 15 residues. CDR3 sequence: CASRYDLGQIYEQYF. The CDR3 DNA follows: TGTGCCAGCAGGTATGACCTCGGACAGATCTACGAGCAGTACTTC.

The DNA for the CDR3 is TGTGCCAGCAGCGCGCGCGGGGGGGCTATGACCGGGGAGCTGTTTTTT. Its protein is CASSARGGAMTGELFF. This chain uses TRBV9 with TRBJ2-2; TRBD2 agrees at 9 bases. Losses at the gene ends were 3 bases for V and 5 bases for J; bases not matched to a gene: 8. The CDR3 contains 16 residues. Germline assignment: CDR1 SGDLS and CDR2 YYNGEE.

This clone was seen a single time. The chain combines TRBV5-6 with TRBJ1-3; TRBD1 might be the D (5 bases). This CDR3 comprises 17 residues. Trimming shortened V by 1 base and J by 0 bases, and 14 bases separated the two germline ends. Germline V lookup: CDR1 SGHDT, CDR2 YYEEEE. The CDR3 DNA reads TGTGCCAGCAGCTTGATGCAAACAGGATACTCTGGAAACACCATATATTTT. It specifies CASSLMQTGYSGNTIYF. The full variable domain, with the rest looked up from reference TRBV5-6 and TRBJ1-3, is DAGVTQSPTHLIKTRGQQVTLRCSPKSGHDTVSWYQQALGQGPQFIFQYYEEEERQRGNFPDRFSGHQFPNYSSELNVNALLLGDSALYLCASSLMQTGYSGNTIYFGEGSWLTVV.

The chain joins TRBV6-5 to TRBJ1-3, with D tentatively TRBD1 (5 bases). Germline V CDR1 and CDR2: MNHEY, SVGAGI. The germline V and J ends were trimmed by 4 bases and 1 base, with 14 bases remaining between them. This CDR3 has 16 amino acids. The CDR3 here is CASSWGEAGSGNTIYF. The CDR3 coding sequence is TGTGCCAGCAGTTGGGGGGAGGCGGGTTCTGGAAACACCATATATTTT.

The rearrangement uses TRBV19 and TRBJ1-5; 8 nucleotides line up with TRBD1. The V and J ends lost 1 base and 7 bases, in that order; junction bases with no gene match: 3. This CDR3 spans 14 amino acids. Germline CDR1 reads LNHDA; CDR2 reads SQIVND (reference sequence). The CDR3: CASSIGTGRQPQHF. The CDR3 nucleotides read TGTGCCAGTAGTATAGGGACAGGGAGGCAGCCCCAGCATTTT.

The rearrangement links TRBV21-1 to TRBJ1-6; the tabulated D call, TRBD1, remains unverified against the DNA. TRBV21-1 constitutes a pseudogene. The CDR3 consists of 12 residues. The CDR3 spells CAGQLTLSSFHF. The CDR3 nucleotides read TGTGCCGGACAGTTGACCCTCAGCAGTTTCCACTTT.

The genes are TRBV3-1 (or the pseudogene TRBV3-2) and TRBJ1-1; 8 positions agree with TRBD1. This CDR3 is built from 14 residues. CDR1 is LGHDT and CDR2 is YNNKEL in the germline V gene (reference sequence). Unmatched junction bases numbered 6, after V lost 4 bases and J lost 5 bases. The chain's CDR3 is CASSLQTGETEAFF. In DNA form, the CDR3 reads TGTGCCAGCAGCCTACAGACAGGGGAAACTGAAGCTTTCTTT.

The V call is TRBV14, the J call TRBJ2-7; TRBD1 aligns across 7 bases. The V gene's germline CDR1 is SGHDN and CDR2 FVKESK. With 6 bases clipped from V and 5 bases from J, the junction kept 7 bases outside the gene matches. The CDR3 length is 13 residues. CDR3 residues: CASSPNRGHEQYF. In nucleotides, the CDR3 is TGTGCCAGCAGTCCTAACAGGGGACACGAGCAGTACTTC.

The rearrangement uses TRBV12-3 or TRBV12-4 and TRBJ1-1, with a tentative D call TRBD1 (5 bases). V was cut by 6 bases and J by 12 bases, with 14 bases left in between. The CDR3 contains 11 residues. The CDR3 here is CASSPGGGSFF. Here the CDR3 DNA reads TGTGCCAGCAGCCCTGGGGGGGGATCTTTCTTT.

This clone was seen a single time. V is TRBV5-1 and J is TRBJ2-1; D possibly corresponds to TRBD2 (7 bases). CDR3 length: 14 residues. V dropped 2 bases and J dropped 4 bases, with 10 bases sitting between them. CDR1 SGHRS and CDR2 YFSETQ come from the germline V gene. The CDR3 sequence: CASSLGGAYNEQFF. The CDR3 coding sequence is TGCGCCAGCAGCTTAGGGGGGGCTTACAATGAGCAGTTCTTC.

The chain uses TRBV9 and TRBJ1-3; unclear D gene. Germline-derived CDR1 and CDR2 are SGDLS and YYNGEE. Trimming removed 5 bases at V and 9 bases at J, with 12 bases between. The CDR3 contains 12 residues. Here the CDR3 DNA reads TGTGCCAGCAGTACCTCCGGTGGCACCATATATTTT. Its protein is CASSTSGGTIYF.

This clone was seen just once. The J gene is TRBJ1-2, the V gene TRBV4-2, with TRBD1 matching 8 bases. The J segment lost 5 bases and the V segment lost 1 base, leaving 6 bases of the junction unmatched. Germline loops: CDR1 LGHNA, CDR2 YNFKEQ. This CDR3 has 15 amino acids. The CDR3 sequence is CASSQVDRGLYGYTF. CDR3 bases: TGTGCCAGCAGCCAAGTCGACAGGGGTTTATATGGCTACACCTTC.

The chain couples TRBV7-2 to TRBJ1-4, with 8 bases lining up with TRBD1. The germline CDR1 and CDR2 sequences are SGHTA and FQGNSA. V shed 5 bases, J shed 6 bases, and the junction held 5 bases outside the gene matches. The length of the CDR3 is 14 residues. The CDR3 reads CASSIQGGDEKLFF. The CDR3 coding sequence is TGTGCCAGCAGCATACAGGGGGGTGATGAAAAACTGTTTTTT.

The chain joins TRBV7-3 to TRBJ2-2; 7 nucleotides align to TRBD1. Germline V CDR1 and CDR2: SGHTA, FQGTGA. The junction had 8 bases not matched to a gene; V was cut back by 2 bases and J by 5 bases. This CDR3 is built from 16 residues. The CDR3 region has the DNA TGTGCCAGCAGCTTAGTCCCGGACAGGAGAACCGGGGAGCTGTTTTTT. It specifies CASSLVPDRRTGELFF. The full variable domain, completed using reference TRBV7-3 and TRBJ2-2, is GAGVSQTPSNKVTEKGKYVELRCDPISGHTALYWYRQSLGQGPEFLIYFQGTGAADDSGLPNDRFFAVRPEGSVSTLKIQRTERGDSAVYLCASSLVPDRRTGELFFGEGSRLTVL.

The V gene is TRBV19, the J gene TRBJ1-1; tentatively, D is TRBD1 (5 bases). Germline V gene sequence: CDR1 LNHDA, CDR2 SQIVND (reference sequence). CDR3 length equals 16 residues. Deletions cut 2 bases from V and 0 bases from J, with 13 bases between. The CDR3 region is CASSISPWGVNTEAFF. In nucleotides, the CDR3 is TGTGCCAGTAGTATATCCCCATGGGGGGTGAACACTGAAGCTTTCTTT. The full variable domain, completed using reference TRBV19 and TRBJ1-1, is DGGITQSPKYLFRKEGQNVTLSCEQNLNHDAMYWYRQDPGQGLRLIYYSQIVNDFQKGDIAEGYSVSREKKESFPLTVTSAQKNPTAFYLCASSISPWGVNTEAFFGQGTRLTVV.

This chain joins TRBV24-1 and TRBJ2-1, with a tentative D call TRBD1 (6 bases). The CDR3 sequence is 15 residues long. V lost 2 bases, J lost 2 bases, and 9 bases lay in between. Germline lookup yields CDR1 KGHDR and CDR2 SFDVKD. CDR3 region: CATSDSRGAYNEQFF. For the CDR3, the DNA is TGTGCCACCAGTGATTCCAGGGGAGCCTACAATGAGCAGTTCTTC.

The chain is built from TRBV4-2 and TRBJ1-1, with D perhaps matching TRBD1 (5 bases). The CDR3 runs to 15 residues. From germline, CDR1 is LGHNA and CDR2 YNFKEQ. V was clipped by 4 bases and J by 2 bases, with 14 bases between them. Here the CDR3 reads CASSRPPQGNTEAFF. CDR3 DNA: TGTGCCAGCAGCCGTCCCCCTCAGGGTAACACTGAAGCTTTCTTT.

The chain couples TRBV11-2 to TRBJ1-3; D is unclear. The CDR3 runs 15 residues. The germline CDR1 and CDR2 sequences are SGHAT and FQNNGV. Between the trimmed V and J ends, which lost 0 bases and 2 bases, there was a span of 8 bases. CDR3 loop: CASSLDRRAGNTIYF. The CDR3 DNA reads as TGTGCCAGCAGCTTAGATCGGAGGGCTGGAAACACCATATATTTT.

The gene calls are TRBV6-2 or TRBV6-3 and TRBJ2-7; 10 bases are shared with TRBD1. V lost 4 bases to trimming and J lost 2 bases; unmatched junction nucleotides: 5. Germline CDR1 reads MNHEY; CDR2 reads SVGEGT. The CDR3 runs to 15 residues. For the CDR3, the DNA is TGTGCCAGCAGTTCCCCGGGACAGGGGACCTACGAGCAGTACTTC. It encodes CASSSPGQGTYEQYF.

This clone appeared once. This sequence joins TRBV6-5 and TRBJ2-1; 7 bases are shared with TRBD1. In germline, CDR1 is MNHEY, CDR2 SVGAGI. CDR3 length: 13 amino acids. The trim removed 5 bases at V and 5 bases at J, leaving 3 bases unmatched. CDR3 DNA sequence: TGTGCCAGCAGTCCCGACAGGGACAATGAGCAGTTCTTC. Protein product: CASSPDRDNEQFF.

The rearrangement uses TRBV12-3 or TRBV12-4 and TRBJ1-2, with a tentative D call TRBD1 (6 bases). The germline V and J ends were trimmed by 3 bases and 5 bases, with 10 bases remaining between them. The CDR3 spans 13 residues. CDR3 bases: TGTGCCAGCAGTTTCTATAGGGGGTATGGCTACACCTTC. This gives the protein CASSFYRGYGYTF.

The V gene is TRBV27, the J gene TRBJ2-2; no clear D gene. This CDR3 comprises 15 residues. Deletions cut 4 bases from V and 4 bases from J, with 13 bases between. Germline values: CDR1 MNHEY, CDR2 SMNVEV (reference sequence). The CDR3 DNA is TGTGCCAGCAGTTCGGAAGCGATCCGCACCGGGGAGCTGTTTTTT. This gives the protein CASSSEAIRTGELFF.

The V and J genes are TRBV27 and TRBJ1-2; tentatively, D is TRBD1 (5 bases). CDR1 is MNHEY, CDR2 SMNVEV, per germline (reference sequence). Trimming took off 3 bases at V and 4 bases at J, with 9 bases between the two ends. CDR3 length equals 13 residues. The DNA for the CDR3 is TGTGCCAGCAGTTTCTGGAGGGGCTATGGCTACACCTTC. Translation: CASSFWRGYGYTF.

The chain has TRBV19 and TRBJ2-1; a possible D gene is TRBD2 (7 bases). This CDR3 comprises 14 residues. Germline loops: CDR1 LNHDA, CDR2 SQIVND (reference sequence). Trimming took 7 bases from V and 7 from J, leaving 17 bases between them. CDR3 residues: CASIGGGPRNEQFF. In DNA form, the CDR3 reads TGTGCCAGTATAGGGGGGGGGCCAAGGAATGAGCAGTTCTTC.

The V gene is TRBV28, the J gene TRBJ2-2; 7 bases map to TRBD1. CDR1 MDHEN and CDR2 SYDVKM come from the germline V gene. This CDR3 has 16 residues. J was trimmed by 2 bases and V by 6 bases; bases with no gene match: 9. In nucleotides, the CDR3 is TGTGCCAGCAGAGAGACCGGGACAGCTAACACCGGGGAGCTGTTTTTT. This gives the protein CASRETGTANTGELFF.